This TCR beta chain was sequenced in a study of blood T cell repertoires in COVID-19 (dated by TCRdb to 2018 to 2021). Describing the broader study: Collaborator samples came from the United States, Italy and Spain and covered acute and convalescent phases of COVID-19. The prospective study material was composed of cDNA or gDNA derived from T cells, B-cell-depleted T cells, or PBMCs. Deeply sampled blood TCRbeta repertoires from subjects exposed to, actively infected with, or recovered from COVID-19 were included in the dataset. The repertoires were released in a freely available public database meant as a resource for research on the immune response to SARS-CoV-2. Samples were obtained from the ongoing ImmuneRACE study (first 160 participants) and from some 1,300 subjects provided by 6 global collaborators. The sample metadata nearly always contained a de-identified subject ID, COVID-19 status, age in years and sex. HLA class I and class II types, where available, came from metadata supplied by the sample provider rather than from assay-based typing.

The CDR3 spans 14 residues, from the cysteine through the phenylalanine. Kept here is only the CDR3 DNA, which spans 42 bases and is read in frame from base 1. CDR1 and CDR2, looked up from the germline V gene, are SGHTA and FQGNSA. From V the trimming removes 5 bases and from J it removes 6 bases, while the gene matches leave 9 bases of the junction unaccounted for. Study-wide conclusions, independent of this receptor: Clinical and demographic metadata were provided uncurated, with the amount varying by source and participant.

In Seattle, one collaborating source enrolled patients while the infection was active and tracked those patients longitudinally over the course of disease. The collaborating institutions used their own protocols to collect whole blood in K2EDTA tubes. Collaborator samples were shipped for TCRbeta analysis as frozen whole blood, isolated PBMCs, or DNA extracted from either sample type. TCRbeta CDR3 regions were amplified from genomic DNA by means of the immunoSEQ Assay, a bias-controlled multiplex PCR. The study's own analysis went as follows. Within the assay, amplification of reference gene primers was used to estimate how many nucleated cells each sample contained. Sequence reads were collapsed and filtered to measure the absolute abundance of every unique TCRbeta CDR3 rearrangement. Productive Simpson clonality was computed per sample as the square root of Simpson's diversity index over productive rearrangements. TCRdb stores this immuneACCESS table with in-frame sequences only. Part of the clones is absent; in the studies checked, under half of the shortfall reflects unresolved V genes, and no reason is known for the rest. That table gives V, J and clone size, and the DNA gave D and trimming. The sample profile shows about 68,000 clones; roughly nine tenths of them were found once. Roughly 7.3% of the sample belongs to the ten largest clones.

A word on this clone: There is no known antigen for this receptor. No much larger clone exists at a distance of one base, and base qualities are not known.

The sample comprised peripheral blood. The source of this sequence is a man between 40 and 49 years old with COVID-19, enrolled during active disease. The rearranged segments are TRBV7-2 and TRBJ1-1; the junction holds 7 bases that match TRBD1. The CDR3 region has the sequence CASSEAGTAAEAFF. The DNA sequence is as follows: TGTGCCAGCAGCGAAGCCGGGACAGCGGCTGAAGCTTTCTTT. Reference TRBV7-2 and TRBJ1-1 genes cover what lies past the CDR3, so the full variable domain is GAGVSQSPSNKVTEKGKDVELRCDPISGHTALYWYRQSLGQGLEFLIYFQGNSAPDKSGLPSDRFSAERTGGSVSTLTIQRTQQEDSAVYLCASSEAGTAAEAFFGQGTRLTVV.